This passage covers 26 T cell receptor beta chains from one sample sequenced in a study of siplizumab effects on memory and regulatory T cells. Some clones are missing from TCRdb's copy, which holds only in-frame ones; the method was immunoSEQ multiplex PCR. The table lists approximately 120,000 clones, about 91% of them singletons, with roughly 0.75% in the top ten. The sequencing sample was made of Tregs sorted from blood. The receptors originated from a human donor in good health.

This sequence joins TRBV6-5 and TRBJ2-3, with 7 bases identical to TRBD2. V was pared by 0 bases and J by 1 base, with 4 bases of the junction left unmatched. Germline CDR1 is MNHEY and CDR2 is SVGAGI. CDR3 length: 16 residues. This chain's CDR3 is CASSYSSGTGTDTQYF. The CDR3 DNA reads TGTGCCAGCAGTTACTCGAGCGGGACTGGCACAGATACGCAGTATTTT.

The chain has TRBV6-6 and TRBJ2-7, with D possibly TRBD1 on 5 matching bases. In germline, CDR1 is MNHNY, CDR2 SVGAGI (reference sequence). This CDR3 has 13 amino acids. V shed 3 bases and J shed 3 bases, with 9 bases lying between them. The CDR3 sequence is CASSYTRVYEQYF. The CDR3, as DNA: TGTGCCAGCAGTTATACCAGGGTCTACGAGCAGTACTTC.

The chain links TRBV7-2 to TRBJ1-2; no definite D call. CDR3 size: 13 residues. Germline loops: CDR1 SGHTA, CDR2 FQGNSA. The V and J ends lost 5 bases and 5 bases respectively, with 12 bases between them. CDR3 sequence reads: CASSPRRNYGYTF. In DNA form, the CDR3 reads TGTGCCAGCAGCCCTCGACGGAATTATGGCTACACCTTC.

The chain employs TRBV2 and TRBJ1-2; D is undetermined. Germline values: CDR1 SNHLY, CDR2 FYNNEI. The CDR3 loop spans 12 amino acids. Trimming pared 5 bases from V and 4 bases from J, leaving 8 bases between. This chain's CDR3 is CASSRISYGYTF. The CDR3 bases are TGTGCCAGCAGTCGGATTTCCTATGGCTACACCTTC.

The chain joins TRBV5-1 to TRBJ1-1, with 7 bases that match TRBD1. This CDR3 region has 14 residues. Germline values: CDR1 SGHRS, CDR2 YFSETQ. The V segment lost 3 bases and the J segment 3 bases; nucleotides outside the gene matches: 5. In DNA, the CDR3 is TGCGCCAGCAGCTCGGGACAGAGGGACACTGAAGCTTTCTTT. This gives the protein CASSSGQRDTEAFF.

This clone was observed a single time. The chain has TRBV7-9 and TRBJ2-1; tentatively, D is TRBD1 (6 bases). V lost 5 bases to trimming and J lost 5 bases, with 16 bases between them. Per germline, CDR1 SEHNR and CDR2 FQNEAQ (reference sequence). This CDR3 has 15 amino acids. CDR3 sequence: CASSPQGTAHNEQFF. The DNA of the CDR3 is TGTGCCAGCAGCCCTCAGGGGACGGCACACAATGAGCAGTTCTTC.

CDR3 protein: CASSSYDRNEQFF. The CDR3, as DNA: TGTGCCAGCAGCTCTTACGACAGGAATGAGCAGTTCTTC. The J gene is TRBJ2-1, the V gene TRBV9; tentative D call: TRBD1 (6 bases). V was shortened by 4 bases and J by 7 bases, with 12 bases between the two germline ends. This CDR3 is 13 amino acids long. Germline V gives CDR1 SGDLS, CDR2 YYNGEE.

V gene TRBV5-4 combines with J gene TRBJ1-2; 9 bases fit TRBD1. This CDR3 comprises 13 residues. After removal of 4 bases from V and 8 bases from J, the junction contained 6 bases not matched to a gene. CDR1 SGHNT and CDR2 YYREEE come from the germline V gene (reference sequence). The CDR3 bases are TGTGCCAGCAGCGGGAGGACAGGGGAGGGCTACACCTTC. Protein product: CASSGRTGEGYTF.

This clone was recorded only once. This rearrangement joins TRBV5-1 to TRBJ1-2; D call uncertain. V was cut by 0 bases and J by 5 bases, with 11 bases left in between. Germline V gene sequence: CDR1 SGHRS, CDR2 YFSETQ. This CDR3 region has 14 residues. CDR3 region: CASSLALRDYGYTF. In DNA form, the CDR3 reads TGCGCCAGCAGCTTGGCCCTCCGGGATTATGGCTACACCTTC.

V and J are TRBV6-5 and TRBJ2-1, with 11 bases aligning to TRBD1. The CDR3 has 15 residues. V dropped 3 bases and J dropped 8; count of bases not matched to a gene: 6. In germline, CDR1 is MNHEY, CDR2 SVGAGI. Here the CDR3 DNA reads TGTGCCAGCAGTTATGGGACAGGGGGGCGGTATGAGCAGTTCTTC. Protein sequence: CASSYGTGGRYEQFF.

This clone was seen only once. The chain carries TRBV6-6 and TRBJ1-2; unclear D gene. CDR3 length: 12 amino acids. Per germline, CDR1 MNHNY and CDR2 SVGAGI (reference sequence). The V end lost 5 bases, the J end lost 3 bases, and 7 bases lay between the germline ends. CDR3 DNA: TGTGCCAGCAGTCATAAGGACTATGGCTACACCTTC. Translation gives CASSHKDYGYTF.

This clone is a singleton in its sample. This chain uses TRBV11-3 with TRBJ1-1; no reliable D call. CDR3 size: 13 residues. The V gene lost 5 bases and the J gene lost 4 bases, with 11 bases spanning the gap. CDR1 SGHNT and CDR2 YENEEA come from the germline V gene. CDR3 protein: CASSLIRGTEAFF. CDR3 DNA: TGTGCCAGCAGCCTAATACGAGGCACTGAAGCTTTCTTT.

As concerns this clone: Because the CDR3 is missing its conserved closing phenylalanine or tryptophan, this is likely a read error. Because the CDR3's place on the DNA is in doubt, the DNA is left out and the CDR3 is given as listed by TCRdb. The chain uses TRBV10-3 and TRBJ1-4. From its first to its last residue, the CDR3 has 10 amino acids. The germline gives CDR1 ENHRY, CDR2 SYGVKD. The CDR3 is CATKSPGGGL.

The chain is built from TRBV2 and TRBJ2-2, with D perhaps given as TRBD1 or TRBD2 (5 bases each). Germline CDR1 and CDR2: SNHLY and FYNNEI. Between the trimmed V and J ends, which lost 3 bases and 4 bases, there was a span of 12 bases. The CDR3 has 15 residues. DNA of the CDR3: TGTGCCAGCAGTGAGTGGCAGGGAGTCACCGGGGAGCTGTTTTTT. This sequence encodes CASSEWQGVTGELFF.

V and J are TRBV6-5 and TRBJ2-7; the D call may be TRBD1 or TRBD2 (7 bases each). The CDR3 length is 16 residues. V was trimmed by 6 bases and J by 2 bases, leaving 20 bases between them. Per germline, CDR1 MNHEY and CDR2 SVGAGI. The CDR3 sequence is CASSYQGGTETYEQYF. The DNA for the CDR3 is TGTGCCAGCAGCTACCAGGGGGGGACGGAGACCTACGAGCAGTACTTC.

This rearrangement joins TRBV6-5 to TRBJ2-7, with D perhaps being TRBD1 or TRBD2 (5 bases each). CDR3 length: 13 residues. CDR1 and CDR2 (germline): MNHEY, SVGAGI. V was cut by 6 bases and J by 5 bases, with 14 bases left in between. CDR3 in amino acids: CASRYPGTDEQYF. The DNA for the CDR3 is TGTGCCAGCAGATACCCCGGGACGGACGAGCAGTACTTC.

V usage is TRBV6-1 and J usage is TRBJ2-5; 11 positions agree with TRBD2. There are 19 residues in the CDR3. With V trimmed by 2 bases and J by 1 base, 12 bases remained unmatched. The germline V gene encodes CDR1 MNHNS and CDR2 SASEGT. CDR3 in DNA: TGTGCCAGCAGTGAATGGTCGACTAGCGGGGCCCCCATCCAAGAGACCCAGTACTTC. This encodes CASSEWSTSGAPIQETQYF.

CDR3 sequence reads: CASSPLEVKNIQYF. In DNA form, the CDR3 reads TGCGCCAGCAGCCCTCTTGAGGTGAAAAACATTCAGTACTTC. The chain carries TRBV5-1 and TRBJ2-4; D remains ambiguous. CDR3 length equals 14 residues. V was pared by 4 bases and J by 4 bases, with 12 bases between. Germline V CDR1 and CDR2: SGHRS, YFSETQ.

This clone was seen only a few times. J is TRBJ1-1 and V is TRBV5-5; D possibly corresponds to TRBD1 (5 bases). From germline, CDR1 is SGHKS and CDR2 YYEKEE (reference sequence). The ends were cut back, 0 bases at V and 3 bases at J, with 15 bases in the middle. This CDR3 is 16 amino acids long. The CDR3 reads CASSLARTSGDTEAFF. Written as DNA, the CDR3 is TGTGCCAGCAGCTTGGCCCGGACAAGTGGGGACACTGAAGCTTTCTTT. Full variable domain (missing parts from reference TRBV5-5 and TRBJ1-1): DAGVTQSPTHLIKTRGQQVTLRCSPISGHKSVSWYQQVLGQGPQFIFQYYEKEERGRGNFPDRFSARQFPNYSSELNVNALLLGDSALYLCASSLARTSGDTEAFFGQGTRLTVV.

The chain recombines TRBV6-1 with TRBJ1-2; D unclear. The germline V gene encodes CDR1 MNHNS and CDR2 SASEGT. The CDR3 sequence is 12 residues long. The V end was cut by 5 bases, the J end by 4 bases, with 8 bases between. The DNA of the CDR3 is TGTGCCAGCAGTCGGGCAGTCTATGGCTACACCTTC. This gives the protein CASSRAVYGYTF.

V gene TRBV15 combines with J gene TRBJ2-1; D might be TRBD2 (5 bases). Germline CDR1 reads LNHNV; CDR2 reads YYDKDF (reference sequence). Trimming removed 4 bases from V and 7 bases from J, with 17 bases in between. The CDR3 has 15 amino acids. CDR3 DNA: TGTGCCACCAGCACCCGGTTGGGGAGAGGAAATGAGCAGTTCTTC. Translating it yields CATSTRLGRGNEQFF.

This sequence joins TRBV29-1 and TRBJ2-2; a possible D gene is TRBD2 (6 bases). V lost 4 bases, J lost 5 bases, and 23 bases lay in between. Germline CDR1 reads SQVTM; CDR2 reads ANQGSEA. The CDR3 consists of 17 residues. The CDR3: CSVVLIRTFGGTGELFF. Here the CDR3 DNA reads TGCAGCGTTGTCCTAATCCGGACCTTTGGGGGGACCGGGGAGCTGTTTTTT.

This chain uses TRBV5-6 with TRBJ2-1, with TRBD2 as a possible D gene (5 bases). In germline, CDR1 is SGHDT, CDR2 YYEEEE. The CDR3 consists of 16 residues. Trimming removed 4 bases at V and 8 bases at J, with 22 bases between. DNA for the CDR3: TGTGCCAGCAGCCGGGGTGGGATCATCGAAAGGGATGAGCAGTTCTTC. This translates into CASSRGGIIERDEQFF.

V gene TRBV18 combines with J gene TRBJ1-1; no clear D gene. Per germline, CDR1 KGHSH and CDR2 LQKENI. The CDR3 sequence is 12 residues long. V lost 6 bases to trimming and J lost 3 bases, with 8 bases between them. The CDR3 DNA is TGTGCCAGCTCCTCCATTGACACTGAAGCTTTCTTT. Protein product: CASSSIDTEAFF.

This chain connects TRBV19 to TRBJ1-1; no clear D. This CDR3 contains 14 residues. Germline lookup yields CDR1 LNHDA and CDR2 SQIVND (reference sequence). Trimming took off 6 bases at V and 1 base at J, with 12 bases between the two ends. The CDR3 region has the DNA TGTGCCAGTAGCAATATAGGGTCGAACACTGAAGCTTTCTTT. It is translated as CASSNIGSNTEAFF.

The chain joins TRBV10-3 to TRBJ2-1; TRBD2 matches at 8 bases. Per germline, CDR1 ENHRY and CDR2 SYGVKD. V shed 8 bases and J 8 bases; nucleotides not matched to a gene: 11. The CDR3 is 14 residues long. The chain's CDR3 is CAISSGGGRDEQFF. Here the CDR3 DNA reads TGTGCCATCTCAAGCGGGGGTGGGAGGGATGAGCAGTTCTTC.